Below, one T cell receptor (beta chain) is given with its context. Its antigen is not known. Trimming pared 3 bases from V and 0 bases from J, leaving 9 bases between. Germline lookup yields CDR1 SEHNR and CDR2 FQNEAQ (reference sequence). This CDR3 has 16 residues. Primed by a sample-barcoded 5' primer and a J-beta primer mix, a second PCR proceeded for roughly 6 to 12 cycles. Paired-end reads containing CDR3 totaled no fewer than 2.5 million for each sample. A single record per CDR3 protein comes from TCRdb applying MiXCR to the 5' RACE reads. The sample lists 800,000 to 950,000 distinct CDR3 sequences; about 28% were seen once. These data belong to a study of blood T cells in healthy people across ages. Findings and caveats of the study: Per million T cells, TCR beta diversity dropped about linearly as age rose.

This sample also appeared in a second study, on T cells of mothers and their children. That work adds: Over 9.5 million reads per mother and around 3 million per child were obtained. Related mother-child pairs shared marginally more repertoire than unrelated pairs, though not significantly.

The sequencing sample was made of blood. The TCR was taken from a woman aged 40 to 55 in good health. V is TRBV7-9 and J is TRBJ2-6; the D is unclear. The CDR3 DNA reads as TGTGCCAGCAGCTTTAGATCTGACTCTGGGGCCAACGTCCTGACTTTC. Amino acid sequence: CASSFRSDSGANVLTF.